This T cell receptor (beta chain) originates from a study of T cells after yellow fever vaccination. Study observations and caveats: The presence of abundant clonotypes contaminating from the bulk population was possible in FACS-sorted repertoires. Most clones from primary vaccination were detected again post-booster (roughly 96% CD4, more than 85% CD8). It was a weaker secondary response, yet one that peaked faster, at day 5 versus 15.

V lost 6 bases, J lost 6 bases, and 15 bases lay in between. The CDR3 has 14 amino acids. It was through 5'RACE template switching that TCR cDNA was made, with a universal primer site and UMIs added. TCRdb re-called the 5' RACE reads with MiXCR, one entry per CDR3 protein. The repertoire consists of about 96,000 distinct CDR3 sequences, with about 8.8% occurring once and the leading ten covering 16%. The table lists this clonotype with a few counts. This chain connects TRBV12-3 or TRBV12-4 to TRBJ2-1, with D possibly TRBD1 on 5 matching bases. The origin of this receptor is a man aged 18 to 35 who received the YFV17D yellow fever vaccine. This sample comprised CD8+ T cells not binding an NS4B(214-222) dextramer, sorted from PBMCs, obtained less than 18 days after the first yellow fever vaccination. CDR3 sequence: CASRGPGQLNEQFF. For the CDR3, the DNA is TGTGCCAGCAGGGGGCCCGGGCAGCTCAATGAGCAGTTCTTC.